This entry describes one T cell receptor (beta chain). From germline, CDR1 is KGHSH and CDR2 LQKENI. The length of the CDR3 is 15 residues. V dropped 6 bases and J dropped 0; count of bases not matched to a gene: 5. Via MiXCR, TCRdb re-called the 5' RACE reads, giving one row per CDR3 protein. The sample consists of 190,000 or so distinct CDR3 sequences, about 10% of them appearing once. The data belong to a study of T-cell memory formation after mild COVID-19. The TCR sequence derives from a man younger than 35 who had mild COVID-19 (a few samples of this study predate the infection). Cell type and time point are not known. The sample consisted of PBMCs or a T cell subset sorted from them (not recorded which). The J gene is TRBJ1-3, the V gene TRBV18, with 7 bases that match TRBD1. CDR3 in amino acids: CASSRDSLSGNTIYF. CDR3 nucleotide sequence: TGTGCCAGCTCCCGGGACAGCCTCTCTGGAAACACCATATATTTT. Using reference TRBV18 and TRBJ1-3 for the parts outside the CDR3, the full variable domain is NAGVMQNPRHLVRRRGQEARLRCSPMKGHSHVYWYRQLPEEGLKFMVYLQKENIIDESGMPKERFSAEFPKEGPSILRIQQVVRGDSAAYFCASSRDSLSGNTIYFGEGSWLTVV.